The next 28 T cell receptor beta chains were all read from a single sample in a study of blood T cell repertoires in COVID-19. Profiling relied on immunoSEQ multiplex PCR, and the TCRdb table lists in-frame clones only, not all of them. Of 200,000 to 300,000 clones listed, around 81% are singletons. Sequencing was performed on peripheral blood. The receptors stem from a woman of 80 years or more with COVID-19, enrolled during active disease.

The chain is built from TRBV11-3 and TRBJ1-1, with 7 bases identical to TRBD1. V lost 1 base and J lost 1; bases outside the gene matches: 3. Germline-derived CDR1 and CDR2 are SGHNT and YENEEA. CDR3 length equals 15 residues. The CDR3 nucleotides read TGTGCCAGCAGCTTAGGGACAGGAGCGAACACTGAAGCTTTCTTT. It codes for CASSLGTGANTEAFF.

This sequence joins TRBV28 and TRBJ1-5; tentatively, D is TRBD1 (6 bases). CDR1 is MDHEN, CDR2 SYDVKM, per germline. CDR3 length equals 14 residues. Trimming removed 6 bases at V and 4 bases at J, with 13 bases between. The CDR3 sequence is CASSPDRNNQPQHF. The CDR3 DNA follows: TGTGCCAGCAGCCCCGACAGGAATAATCAGCCCCAGCATTTT.

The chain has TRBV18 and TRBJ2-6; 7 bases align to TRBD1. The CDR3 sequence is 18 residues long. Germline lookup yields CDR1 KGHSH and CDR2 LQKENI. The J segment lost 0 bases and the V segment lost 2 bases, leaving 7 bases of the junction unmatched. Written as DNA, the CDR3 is TGTGCCAGCTCACCATATAAACAGGGGTCCTCTGGGGCCAACGTCCTGACTTTC. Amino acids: CASSPYKQGSSGANVLTF.

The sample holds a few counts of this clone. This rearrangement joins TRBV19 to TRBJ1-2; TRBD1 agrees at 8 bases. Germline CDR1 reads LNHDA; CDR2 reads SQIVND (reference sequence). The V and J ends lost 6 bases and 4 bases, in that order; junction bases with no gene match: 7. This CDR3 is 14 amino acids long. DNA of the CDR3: TGTGCCAGTAGAAACCCAGGGGGCGCCTATGGCTACACCTTC. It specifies CASRNPGGAYGYTF.

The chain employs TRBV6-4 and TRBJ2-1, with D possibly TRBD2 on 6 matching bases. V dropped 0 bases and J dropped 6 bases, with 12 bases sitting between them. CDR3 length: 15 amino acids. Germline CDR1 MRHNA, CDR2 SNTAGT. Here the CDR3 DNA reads TGTGCCAGCAGTGACTCAGGCGCGGGGCGCAATGAGCAGTTCTTC. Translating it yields CASSDSGAGRNEQFF.

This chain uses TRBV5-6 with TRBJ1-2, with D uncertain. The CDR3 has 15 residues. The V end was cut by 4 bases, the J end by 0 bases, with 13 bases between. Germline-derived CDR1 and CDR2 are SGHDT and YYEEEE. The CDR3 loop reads CASSTPGVSNYGYTF. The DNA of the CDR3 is TGTGCCAGCAGCACCCCGGGAGTCTCTAACTATGGCTACACCTTC.

The CDR3 reads CASSIEGTGGYGYTF. The CDR3 nucleotides read TGTGCCAGTAGTATAGAAGGGACAGGCGGGTATGGCTACACCTTC. The chain carries TRBV19 and TRBJ1-2, with 8 bases lining up with TRBD1. V shed 0 bases and J 5 bases; nucleotides not matched to a gene: 5. This CDR3 is 15 amino acids long. Germline values: CDR1 LNHDA, CDR2 SQIVND (reference sequence).

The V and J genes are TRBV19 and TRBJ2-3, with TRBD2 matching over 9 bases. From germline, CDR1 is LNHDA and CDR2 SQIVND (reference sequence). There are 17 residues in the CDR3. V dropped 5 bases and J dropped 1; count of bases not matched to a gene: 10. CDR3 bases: TGTGCCAGTAGTCGGAGGGGACTAGCTCCGGGCACAGATACGCAGTATTTT. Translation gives CASSRRGLAPGTDTQYF.

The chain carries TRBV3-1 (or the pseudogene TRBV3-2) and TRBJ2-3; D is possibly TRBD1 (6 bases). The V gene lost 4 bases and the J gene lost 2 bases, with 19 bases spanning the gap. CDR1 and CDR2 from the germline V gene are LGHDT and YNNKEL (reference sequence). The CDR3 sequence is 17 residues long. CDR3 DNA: TGTGCCAGCAGCCCCCGCAGGGGCAGGGACCTCACAGATACGCAGTATTTT. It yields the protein CASSPRRGRDLTDTQYF.

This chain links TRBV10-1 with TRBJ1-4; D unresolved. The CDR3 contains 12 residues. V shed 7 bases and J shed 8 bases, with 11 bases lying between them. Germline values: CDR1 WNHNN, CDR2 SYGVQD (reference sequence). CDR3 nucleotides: TGCGCCAGCACAGATTCGTGGGAAAAACTGTTTTTT. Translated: CASTDSWEKLFF.

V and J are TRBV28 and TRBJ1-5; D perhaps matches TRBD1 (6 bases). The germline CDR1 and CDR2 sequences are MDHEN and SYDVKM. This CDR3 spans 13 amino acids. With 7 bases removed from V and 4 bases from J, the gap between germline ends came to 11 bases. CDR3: CASTVQGNQPQHF. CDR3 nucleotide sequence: TGTGCCAGCACCGTCCAGGGGAATCAGCCCCAGCATTTT.

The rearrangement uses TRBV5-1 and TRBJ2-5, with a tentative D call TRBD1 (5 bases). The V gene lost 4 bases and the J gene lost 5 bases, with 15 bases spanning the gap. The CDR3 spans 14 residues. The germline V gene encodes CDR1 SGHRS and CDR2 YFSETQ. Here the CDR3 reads CASSPGLPRETQYF. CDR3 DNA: TGCGCCAGCAGCCCAGGGCTCCCAAGGGAGACCCAGTACTTC. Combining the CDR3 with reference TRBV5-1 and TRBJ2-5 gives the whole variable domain KAGVTQTPRYLIKTRGQQVTLSCSPISGHRSVSWYQQTPGQGLQFLFEYFSETQRNKGNFPGRFSGRQFSNSRSEMNVSTLELGDSALYLCASSPGLPRETQYFGPGTRLLVL.

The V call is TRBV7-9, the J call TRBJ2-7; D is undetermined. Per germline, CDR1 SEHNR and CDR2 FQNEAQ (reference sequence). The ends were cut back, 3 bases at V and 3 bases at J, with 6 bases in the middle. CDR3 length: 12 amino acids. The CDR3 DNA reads TGTGCCAGCAGCTTTCTACGCTACGAGCAGTACTTC. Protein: CASSFLRYEQYF.

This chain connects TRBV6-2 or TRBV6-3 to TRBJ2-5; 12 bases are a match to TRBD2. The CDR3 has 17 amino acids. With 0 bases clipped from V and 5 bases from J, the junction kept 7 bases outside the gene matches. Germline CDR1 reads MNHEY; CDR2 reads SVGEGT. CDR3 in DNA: TGTGCCAGCAGTTACTCCCGACTAGCGGGAGTTGGGGAGACCCAGTACTTC. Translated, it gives CASSYSRLAGVGETQYF.

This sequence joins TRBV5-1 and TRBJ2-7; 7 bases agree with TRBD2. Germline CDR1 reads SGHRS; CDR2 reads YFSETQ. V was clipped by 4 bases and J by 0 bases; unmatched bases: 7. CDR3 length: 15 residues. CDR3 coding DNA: TGCGCCAGCAGCCCCCAAGCGGGGTCCTCCTACGAGCAGTACTTC. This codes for CASSPQAGSSYEQYF.

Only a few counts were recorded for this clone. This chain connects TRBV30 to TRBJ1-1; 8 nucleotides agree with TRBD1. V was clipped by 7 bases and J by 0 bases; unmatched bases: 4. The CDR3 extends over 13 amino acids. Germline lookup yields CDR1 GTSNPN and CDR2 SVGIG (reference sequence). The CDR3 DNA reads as TGTGCCTTGACAGGGGTTTTGAACACTGAAGCTTTCTTT. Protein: CALTGVLNTEAFF.

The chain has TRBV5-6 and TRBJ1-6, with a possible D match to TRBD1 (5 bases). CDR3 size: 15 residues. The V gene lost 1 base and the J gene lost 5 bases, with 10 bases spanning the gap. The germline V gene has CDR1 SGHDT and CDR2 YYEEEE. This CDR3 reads CASSLRQGNNSPLHF. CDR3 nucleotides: TGTGCCAGCAGCTTGAGGCAGGGTAATAATTCACCCCTCCACTTT.

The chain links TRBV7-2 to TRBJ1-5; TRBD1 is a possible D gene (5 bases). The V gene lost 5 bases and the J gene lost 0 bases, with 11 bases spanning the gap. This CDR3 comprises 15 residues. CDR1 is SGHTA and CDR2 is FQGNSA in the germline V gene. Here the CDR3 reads CASSPRGGSNQPQHF. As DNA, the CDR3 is TGTGCCAGCAGCCCCCGGGGGGGTAGCAATCAGCCCCAGCATTTT.

The CDR3 DNA sequence: TGCGCCAGCAGCTTGCCGGACAGAAACACTGAAGCTTTCTTT. Translating gives CASSLPDRNTEAFF. This sequence joins TRBV5-1 and TRBJ1-1; D possibly corresponds to TRBD1 (6 bases). This CDR3 comprises 14 residues. Trimming took off 1 base at V and 2 bases at J, with 9 bases between the two ends. The germline gives CDR1 SGHRS, CDR2 YFSETQ.

The CDR3: CASSLAGTGSYEQYF. DNA of the CDR3: TGTGCCAGCAGCTTAGCTGGGACAGGTTCCTACGAGCAGTACTTC. The rearrangement uses TRBV7-9 and TRBJ2-7, with TRBD1 matching 8 bases. Trimming at V came to 0 bases and at J to 1 base, leaving 2 bases not matched to a gene. The CDR3 consists of 15 residues. The V gene's germline CDR1 is SEHNR and CDR2 FQNEAQ (reference sequence). Full variable domain (rest looked up from reference TRBV7-9 and TRBJ2-7): DTGVSQNPRHKITKRGQNVTFRCDPISEHNRLYWYRQTLGQGPEFLTYFQNEAQLEKSRLLSDRFSAERPKGSFSTLEIQRTEQGDSAMYLCASSLAGTGSYEQYFGPGTRLTVT.

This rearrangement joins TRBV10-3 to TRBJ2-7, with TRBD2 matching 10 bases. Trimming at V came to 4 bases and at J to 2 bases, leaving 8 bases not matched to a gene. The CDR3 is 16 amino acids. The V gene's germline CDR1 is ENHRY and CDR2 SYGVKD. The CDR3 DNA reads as TGTGCCATCAGTGCCAGCGGGAGGGCCGCTACCTACGAGCAGTACTTC. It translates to CAISASGRAATYEQYF.

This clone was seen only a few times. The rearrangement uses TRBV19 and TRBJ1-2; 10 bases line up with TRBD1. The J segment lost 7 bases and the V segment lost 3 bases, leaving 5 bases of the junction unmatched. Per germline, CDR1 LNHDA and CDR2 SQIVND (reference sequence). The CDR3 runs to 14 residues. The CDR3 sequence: CASSIGQGVGGYTF. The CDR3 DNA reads TGTGCCAGTAGTATCGGACAGGGGGTAGGTGGCTACACCTTC. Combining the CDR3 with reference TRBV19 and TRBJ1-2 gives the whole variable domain DGGITQSPKYLFRKEGQNVTLSCEQNLNHDAMYWYRQDPGQGLRLIYYSQIVNDFQKGDIAEGYSVSREKKESFPLTVTSAQKNPTAFYLCASSIGQGVGGYTFGSGTRLTVV.

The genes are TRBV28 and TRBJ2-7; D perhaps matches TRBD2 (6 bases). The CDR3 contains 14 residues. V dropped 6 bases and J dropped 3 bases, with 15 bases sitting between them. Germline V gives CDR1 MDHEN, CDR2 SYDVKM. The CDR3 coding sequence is TGTGCCAGCAGCCCTGGGGGAGGCAACTACGAGCAGTACTTC. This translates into CASSPGGGNYEQYF. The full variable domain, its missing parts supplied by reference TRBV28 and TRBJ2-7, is DVKVTQSSRYLVKRTGEKVFLECVQDMDHENMFWYRQDPGLGLRLIYFSYDVKMKEKGDIPEGYSVSREKKERFSLILESASTNQTSMYLCASSPGGGNYEQYFGPGTRLTVT.

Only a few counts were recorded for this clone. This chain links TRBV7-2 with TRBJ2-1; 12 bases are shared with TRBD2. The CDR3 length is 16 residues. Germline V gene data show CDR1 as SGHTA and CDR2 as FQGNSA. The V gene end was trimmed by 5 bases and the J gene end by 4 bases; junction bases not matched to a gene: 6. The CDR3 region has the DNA TGTGCCAGCAGCCGGACTAGCGGGATCGGTTACAATGAGCAGTTCTTC. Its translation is CASSRTSGIGYNEQFF. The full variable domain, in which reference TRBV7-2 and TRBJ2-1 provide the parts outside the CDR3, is GAGVSQSPSNKVTEKGKDVELRCDPISGHTALYWYRQSLGQGLEFLIYFQGNSAPDKSGLPSDRFSAERTGGSVSTLTIQRTQQEDSAVYLCASSRTSGIGYNEQFFGPGTRLTVL.

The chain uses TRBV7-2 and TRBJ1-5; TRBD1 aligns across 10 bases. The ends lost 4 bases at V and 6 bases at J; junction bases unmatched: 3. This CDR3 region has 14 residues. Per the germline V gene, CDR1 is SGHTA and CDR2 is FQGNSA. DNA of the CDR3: TGTGCCAGCAGCTCCGACAGGGGGCCTCAGCCCCAGCATTTT. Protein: CASSSDRGPQPQHF.

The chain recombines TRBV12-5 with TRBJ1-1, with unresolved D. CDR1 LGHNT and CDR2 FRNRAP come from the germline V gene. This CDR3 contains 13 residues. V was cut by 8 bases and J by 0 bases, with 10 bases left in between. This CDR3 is CASSGNLNTEAFF. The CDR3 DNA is TGTGCTAGTTCGGGGAATTTGAACACTGAAGCTTTCTTT.

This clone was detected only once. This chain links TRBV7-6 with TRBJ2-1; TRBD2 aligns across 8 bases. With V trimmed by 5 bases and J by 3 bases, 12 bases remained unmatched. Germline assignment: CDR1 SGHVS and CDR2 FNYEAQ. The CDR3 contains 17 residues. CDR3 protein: CASSALKKRGNYNEQFF. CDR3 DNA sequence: TGTGCCAGCAGCGCCCTGAAAAAGCGGGGGAACTACAATGAGCAGTTCTTC.

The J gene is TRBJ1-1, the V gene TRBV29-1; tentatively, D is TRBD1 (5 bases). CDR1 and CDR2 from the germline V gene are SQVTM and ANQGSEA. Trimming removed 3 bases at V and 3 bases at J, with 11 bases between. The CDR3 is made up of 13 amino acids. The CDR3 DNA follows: TGCAGCGTTGACGACAGACGGGACACTGAAGCTTTCTTT. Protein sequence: CSVDDRRDTEAFF. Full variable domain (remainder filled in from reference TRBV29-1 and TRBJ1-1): SAVISQKPSRDICQRGTSLTIQCQVDSQVTMMFWYRQQPGQSLTLIATANQGSEATYESGFVIDKFPISRPNLTFSTLTVSNMSPEDSSIYLCSVDDRRDTEAFFGQGTRLTVV.